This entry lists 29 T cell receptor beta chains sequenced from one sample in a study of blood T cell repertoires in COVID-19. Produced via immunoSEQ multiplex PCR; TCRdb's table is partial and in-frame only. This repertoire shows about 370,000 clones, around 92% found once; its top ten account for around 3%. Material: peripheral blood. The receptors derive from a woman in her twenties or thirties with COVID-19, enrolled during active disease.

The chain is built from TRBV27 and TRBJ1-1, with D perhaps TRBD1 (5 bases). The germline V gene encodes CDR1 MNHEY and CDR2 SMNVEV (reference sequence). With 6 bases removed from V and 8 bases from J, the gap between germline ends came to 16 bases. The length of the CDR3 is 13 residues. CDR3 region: CASSPSTGAEAFF. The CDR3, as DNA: TGTGCCAGCAGCCCTTCTACAGGAGCCGAAGCTTTCTTT.

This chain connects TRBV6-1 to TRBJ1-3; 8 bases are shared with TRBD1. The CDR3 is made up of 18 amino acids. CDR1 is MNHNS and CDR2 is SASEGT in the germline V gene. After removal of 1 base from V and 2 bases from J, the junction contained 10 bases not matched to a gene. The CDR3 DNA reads TGTGCCAGCAGTGAAGGAGGCGTCAGGGGGCTACCTGGAAACACCATATATTTT. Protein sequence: CASSEGGVRGLPGNTIYF.

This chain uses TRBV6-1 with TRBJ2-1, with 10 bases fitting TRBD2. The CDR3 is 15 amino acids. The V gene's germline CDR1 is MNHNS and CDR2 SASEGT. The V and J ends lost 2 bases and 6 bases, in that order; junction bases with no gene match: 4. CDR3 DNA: TGTGCCAGCAGTGAACCCAGACTAGCGGGCAATGAGCAGTTCTTC. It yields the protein CASSEPRLAGNEQFF.

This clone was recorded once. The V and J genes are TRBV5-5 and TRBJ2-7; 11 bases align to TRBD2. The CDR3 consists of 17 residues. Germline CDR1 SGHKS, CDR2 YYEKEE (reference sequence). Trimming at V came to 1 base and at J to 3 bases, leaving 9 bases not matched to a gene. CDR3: CASSLSSGTSGVYEQYV. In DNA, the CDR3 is TGTGCCAGCAGCTTGAGCTCCGGGACTAGCGGTGTCTACGAGCAGTACGTC.

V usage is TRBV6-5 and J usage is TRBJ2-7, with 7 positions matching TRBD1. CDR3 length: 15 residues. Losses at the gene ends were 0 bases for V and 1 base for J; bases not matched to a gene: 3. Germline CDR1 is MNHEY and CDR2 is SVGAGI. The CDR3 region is CASSYSPRGSYEQYF. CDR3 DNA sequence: TGTGCCAGCAGTTACTCCCCCAGGGGGTCCTACGAGCAGTACTTC.

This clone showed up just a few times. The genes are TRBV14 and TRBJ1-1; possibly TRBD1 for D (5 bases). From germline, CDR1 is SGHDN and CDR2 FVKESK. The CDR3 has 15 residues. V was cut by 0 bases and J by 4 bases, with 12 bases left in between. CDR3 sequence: CASSQEAAGVTEAFF. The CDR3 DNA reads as TGTGCCAGCAGCCAAGAGGCCGCGGGGGTCACTGAAGCTTTCTTT.

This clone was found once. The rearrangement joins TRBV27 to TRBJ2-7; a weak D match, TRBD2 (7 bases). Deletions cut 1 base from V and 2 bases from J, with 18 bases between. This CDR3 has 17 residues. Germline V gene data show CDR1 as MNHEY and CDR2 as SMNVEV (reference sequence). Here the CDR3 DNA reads TGTGCCAGCAGTTTATTTCCGGGCGGGGGCCGAACCTACGAGCAGTACTTC. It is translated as CASSLFPGGGRTYEQYF.

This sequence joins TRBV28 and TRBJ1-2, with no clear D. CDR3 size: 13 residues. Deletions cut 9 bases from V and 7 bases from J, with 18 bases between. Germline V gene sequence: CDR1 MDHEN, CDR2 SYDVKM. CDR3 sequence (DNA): TGTGCCAGTTTGGAGAGAAGGTACCGTGGCTACACCTTC. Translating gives CASLERRYRGYTF.

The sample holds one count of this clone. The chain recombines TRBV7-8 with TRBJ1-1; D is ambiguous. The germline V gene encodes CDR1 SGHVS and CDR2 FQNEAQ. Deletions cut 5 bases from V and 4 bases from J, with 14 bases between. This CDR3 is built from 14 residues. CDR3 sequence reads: CASSQVVWATEAFF. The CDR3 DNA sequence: TGTGCCAGCAGCCAAGTGGTCTGGGCCACTGAAGCTTTCTTT.

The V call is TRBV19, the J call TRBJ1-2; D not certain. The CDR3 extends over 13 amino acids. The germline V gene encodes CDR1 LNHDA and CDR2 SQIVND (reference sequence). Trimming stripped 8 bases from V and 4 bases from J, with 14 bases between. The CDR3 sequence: CASAPGSVYGYTF. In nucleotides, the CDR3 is TGTGCCAGTGCTCCGGGGAGCGTCTATGGCTACACCTTC.

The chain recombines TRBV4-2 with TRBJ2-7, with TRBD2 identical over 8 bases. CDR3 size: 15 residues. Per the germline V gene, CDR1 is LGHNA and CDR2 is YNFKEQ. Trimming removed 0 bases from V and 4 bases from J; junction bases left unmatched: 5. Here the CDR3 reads CASSQEFREGYEQYV. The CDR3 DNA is TGTGCCAGCAGCCAAGAATTCCGGGAGGGGTACGAGCAGTACGTC.

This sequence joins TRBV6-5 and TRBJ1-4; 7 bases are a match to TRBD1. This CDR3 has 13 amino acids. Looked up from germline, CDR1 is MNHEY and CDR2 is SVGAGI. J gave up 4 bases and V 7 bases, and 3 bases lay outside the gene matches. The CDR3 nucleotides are TGTGCCAGCACTGGGACAGATAATGAAAAACTGTTTTTT. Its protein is CASTGTDNEKLFF.

The CDR3 DNA reads as TGTGCCAGCAGCCCTCAGACAGGCTTGGAGCAGTTCTTC. The encoded protein is CASSPQTGLEQFF. The chain has TRBV3-1 (or the pseudogene TRBV3-2) and TRBJ2-1; possible D gene TRBD1, 6 bases. Germline CDR1 and CDR2: LGHDT and YNNKEL (reference sequence). The CDR3 runs 13 residues. Trimming cost V 4 bases and J 10 bases, with 14 bases left between them.

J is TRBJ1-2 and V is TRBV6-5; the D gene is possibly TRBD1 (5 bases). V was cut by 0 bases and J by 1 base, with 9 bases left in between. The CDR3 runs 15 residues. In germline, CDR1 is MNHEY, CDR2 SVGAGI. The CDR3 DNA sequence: TGTGCCAGCAGTTACTCTGCAGGGCGTAACTATGGCTACACCTTC. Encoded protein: CASSYSAGRNYGYTF.

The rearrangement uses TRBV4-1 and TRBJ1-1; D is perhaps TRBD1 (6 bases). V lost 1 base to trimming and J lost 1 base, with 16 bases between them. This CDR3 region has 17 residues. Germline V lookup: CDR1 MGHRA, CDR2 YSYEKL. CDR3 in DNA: TGCGCCAGCAGCCAAGTTGTAGGGGGACCGAGGAACACTGAAGCTTTCTTT. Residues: CASSQVVGGPRNTEAFF.

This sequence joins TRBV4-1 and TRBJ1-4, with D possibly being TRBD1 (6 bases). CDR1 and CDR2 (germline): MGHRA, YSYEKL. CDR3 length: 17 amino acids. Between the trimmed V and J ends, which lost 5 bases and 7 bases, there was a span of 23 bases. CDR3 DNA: TGCGCCAGCAGCATACGTATAATCCGGGACAATACTGAAAAACTGTTTTTT. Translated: CASSIRIIRDNTEKLFF.

The CDR3 region is CASSYSGTGDEQYF. In DNA, the CDR3 is TGTGCCAGCAGTTACTCCGGGACAGGGGACGAGCAGTACTTC. The chain links TRBV6-5 to TRBJ2-7; 10 bases map to TRBD1. The CDR3 spans 14 residues. The germline V gene has CDR1 MNHEY and CDR2 SVGAGI. The V and J ends lost 0 bases and 5 bases, in that order; junction bases with no gene match: 1.

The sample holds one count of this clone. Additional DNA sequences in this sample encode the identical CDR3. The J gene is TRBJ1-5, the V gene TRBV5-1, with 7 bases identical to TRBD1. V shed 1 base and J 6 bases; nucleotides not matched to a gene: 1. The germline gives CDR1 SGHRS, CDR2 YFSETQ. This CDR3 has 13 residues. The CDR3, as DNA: TGCGCCAGCAGCTTGAACAGGGGTCAGCCCCAGCATTTT. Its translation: CASSLNRGQPQHF.

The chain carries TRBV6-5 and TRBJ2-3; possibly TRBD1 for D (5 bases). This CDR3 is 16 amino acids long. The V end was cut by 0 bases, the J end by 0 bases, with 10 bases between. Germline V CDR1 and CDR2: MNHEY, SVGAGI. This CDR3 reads CASSYSGRVSTDTQYF. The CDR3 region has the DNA TGTGCCAGCAGTTACTCCGGCAGGGTCAGCACAGATACGCAGTATTTT.

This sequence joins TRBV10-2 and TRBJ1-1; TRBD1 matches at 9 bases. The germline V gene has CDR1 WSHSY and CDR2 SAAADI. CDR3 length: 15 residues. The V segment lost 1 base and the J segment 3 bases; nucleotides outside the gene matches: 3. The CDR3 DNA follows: TGCGCCAGCAGTGAGTGGACAGGGGTTGACACTGAAGCTTTCTTT. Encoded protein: CASSEWTGVDTEAFF.

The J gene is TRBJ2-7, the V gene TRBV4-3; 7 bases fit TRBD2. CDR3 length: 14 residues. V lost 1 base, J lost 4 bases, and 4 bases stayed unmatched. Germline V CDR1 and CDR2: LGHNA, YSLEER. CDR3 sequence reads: CASSQGPGGYEQYF. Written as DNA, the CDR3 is TGCGCCAGCAGCCAAGGACCCGGGGGGTACGAGCAGTACTTC.

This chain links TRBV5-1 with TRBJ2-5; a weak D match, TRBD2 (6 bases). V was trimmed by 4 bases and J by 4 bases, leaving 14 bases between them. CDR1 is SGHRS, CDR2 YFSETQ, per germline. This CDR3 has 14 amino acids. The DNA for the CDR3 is TGCGCCAGCAGCATCGTGGGACTCTTAGAGACCCAGTACTTC. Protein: CASSIVGLLETQYF.

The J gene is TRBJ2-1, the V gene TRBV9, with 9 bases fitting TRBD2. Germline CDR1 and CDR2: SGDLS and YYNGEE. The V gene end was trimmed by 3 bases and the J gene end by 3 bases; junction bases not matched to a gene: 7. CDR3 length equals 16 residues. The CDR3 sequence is CASSAVAGELYNEQFF. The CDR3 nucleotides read TGTGCCAGCAGCGCCGTAGCGGGGGAGCTCTACAATGAGCAGTTCTTC.

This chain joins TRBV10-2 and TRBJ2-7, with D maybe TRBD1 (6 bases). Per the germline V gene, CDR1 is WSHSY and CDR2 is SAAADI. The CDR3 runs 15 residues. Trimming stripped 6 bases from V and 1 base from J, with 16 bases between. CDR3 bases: TGCGCCAGCAGCAGTAGGTACAGGGAGTCCTACGAGCAGTACTTC. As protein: CASSSRYRESYEQYF.

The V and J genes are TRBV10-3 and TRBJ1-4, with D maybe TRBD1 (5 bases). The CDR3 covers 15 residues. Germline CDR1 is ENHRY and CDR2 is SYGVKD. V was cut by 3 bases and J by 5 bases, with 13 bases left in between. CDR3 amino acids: CAISDGTDTNEKLFF. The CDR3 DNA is TGTGCCATCAGTGACGGAACGGACACCAATGAAAAACTGTTTTTT.

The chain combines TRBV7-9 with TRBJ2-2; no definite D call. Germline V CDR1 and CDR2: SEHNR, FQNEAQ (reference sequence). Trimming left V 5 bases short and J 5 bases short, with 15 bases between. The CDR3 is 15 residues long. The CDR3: CASSNNRVQTGELFF. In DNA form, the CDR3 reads TGTGCCAGCAGCAACAACCGGGTCCAGACCGGGGAGCTGTTTTTT.

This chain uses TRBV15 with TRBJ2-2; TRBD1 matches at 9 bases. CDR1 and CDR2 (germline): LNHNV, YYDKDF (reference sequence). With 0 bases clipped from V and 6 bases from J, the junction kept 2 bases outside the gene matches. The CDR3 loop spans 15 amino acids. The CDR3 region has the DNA TGTGCCACCAGCAGAGAACAGGGGGCGGCCGGGGAGCTGTTTTTT. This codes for CATSREQGAAGELFF. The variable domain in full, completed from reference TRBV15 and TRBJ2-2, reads DAMVIQNPRYQVTQFGKPVTLSCSQTLNHNVMYWYQQKSSQAPKLLFHYYDKDFNNEADTPDNFQSRRPNTSFCFLDIRSPGLGDTAMYLCATSREQGAAGELFFGEGSRLTVL.

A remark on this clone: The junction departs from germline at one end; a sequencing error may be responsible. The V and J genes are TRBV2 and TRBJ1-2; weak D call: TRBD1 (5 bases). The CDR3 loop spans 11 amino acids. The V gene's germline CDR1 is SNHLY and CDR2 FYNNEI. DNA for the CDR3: TGTGCCAGCAGTGAAGGTCCGGGGGTTAACTTC. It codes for CASSEGPGVNF. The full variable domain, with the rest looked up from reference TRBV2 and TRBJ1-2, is EPEVTQTPSHQVTQMGQEVILRCVPISNHLYFYWYRQILGQKVEFLVSFYNNEISEKSEIFDDQFSVERPDGSNFTLKIRSTKLEDSAMYFCASSEGPGVNFGSGTRLTVV.

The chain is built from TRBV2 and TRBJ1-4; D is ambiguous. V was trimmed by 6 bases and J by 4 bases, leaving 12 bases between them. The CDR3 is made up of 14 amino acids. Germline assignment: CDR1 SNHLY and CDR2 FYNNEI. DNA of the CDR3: TGTGCCAGCAGGATACAAATCCGTAATGAAAAACTGTTTTTT. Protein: CASRIQIRNEKLFF.